One sample yielded the 11 T cell receptor beta chains listed below, sequenced in a study of blood T cell repertoires in COVID-19. The table came from immunoSEQ multiplex PCR; TCRdb's copy has only in-frame clones and leaves some out. Among about 94,000 clones listed, just over 85% were seen once. Sequenced material: peripheral blood. The receptors originated from a woman aged 55-70 years in a cohort sampled during active or convalescent COVID-19.

V is TRBV5-1 and J is TRBJ2-5; D might be TRBD1 (6 bases). V was pared by 4 bases and J by 9 bases, with 10 bases between. CDR1 and CDR2 (germline): SGHRS, YFSETQ. The CDR3 has 11 amino acids. The CDR3 region has the DNA TGCGCCAGCAGCGCCGAGGGGGCCCAGTACTTC. This translates into CASSAEGAQYF.

V usage is TRBV5-1 and J usage is TRBJ1-2; 12 bases agree with TRBD1. The germline V gene encodes CDR1 SGHRS and CDR2 YFSETQ. V lost 5 bases, J lost 8 bases, and 10 bases stayed unmatched. The CDR3 runs 15 residues. The CDR3 sequence: CASSPGTGGGYGYTF. The CDR3 nucleotides are TGCGCCAGCAGTCCCGGGACAGGGGGCGGGTACGGCTACACCTTC.

This clone was counted between two and nine times. The chain employs TRBV6-6 and TRBJ1-1; a weak D match, TRBD1 (6 bases). CDR1 is MNHNY, CDR2 SVGAGI, per germline (reference sequence). V was pared by 2 bases and J by 11 bases, with 15 bases between. The CDR3 length is 13 residues. CDR3 DNA sequence: TGTGCCAGCAGTTACGCACAGGGAGGGTACGCTTTCTTT. It encodes CASSYAQGGYAFF.

CDR3 amino acids: CASSYSGQLDTQYF. The CDR3 DNA sequence: TGTGCCAGCAGTTACTCGGGACAGTTAGATACGCAGTATTTT. The chain links TRBV6-5 to TRBJ2-3, with 7 bases lining up with TRBD1. The CDR3 is made up of 14 amino acids. Germline trimming cut 0 bases from V and 5 bases from J; bases unmatched to any gene: 2. Germline CDR1 is MNHEY and CDR2 is SVGAGI.

The chain recombines TRBV4-2 with TRBJ2-2, with D maybe TRBD1 (6 bases). The CDR3 totals 16 residues. Germline V gene data show CDR1 as LGHNA and CDR2 as YNFKEQ. V shed 4 bases and J shed 4 bases, with 16 bases lying between them. This CDR3 is CASSPHLRGSTGELFF. In DNA, the CDR3 is TGTGCCAGCAGCCCACACCTGAGGGGGAGCACCGGGGAGCTGTTTTTT.

The chain employs TRBV20-1 and TRBJ2-1; tentatively, D is TRBD2 (5 bases). Trimming took 0 bases from V and 9 from J, leaving 6 bases between them. CDR3 length: 11 amino acids. Germline CDR1 DFQATT, CDR2 SNEGSKA (reference sequence). CDR3 coding DNA: TGCAGTGCTAGAGATCGGGGTGAGCAGTTCTTC. This translates into CSARDRGEQFF.

The V call is TRBV9, the J call TRBJ2-7; D gene uncertain. V lost 0 bases, J lost 0 bases, and 10 bases lay in between. CDR3 length equals 15 residues. In germline, CDR1 is SGDLS, CDR2 YYNGEE. The CDR3 DNA sequence: TGTGCCAGCAGCGTAGACAGCAGCAGCTCCTACGAGCAGTACTTC. Its protein product is CASSVDSSSSYEQYF.

The chain couples TRBV9 to TRBJ1-3, with D perhaps matching TRBD1 (5 bases). Trimming stripped 5 bases from V and 0 bases from J, with 12 bases between. In germline, CDR1 is SGDLS, CDR2 YYNGEE. This CDR3 spans 15 amino acids. CDR3 sequence reads: CASSDGHSSGNTIYF. The CDR3 region has the DNA TGTGCCAGCAGTGACGGACACAGCTCTGGAAACACCATATATTTT.

As to this clone: A junction end diverges from the germline sequence, so it may reflect a read error. The chain employs TRBV7-7 and TRBJ2-2; 9 bases align to TRBD1. Germline loops: CDR1 SSHAT, CDR2 FNYEAQ (reference sequence). There are 13 residues in the CDR3. The CDR3 loop is CASSSDRGGELFF. The CDR3 DNA is TGTGCTAGCAGCTCGGACAGGGGCGGGGAGCTGTTTTTT.

This clone showed up just once. The rearrangement joins TRBV5-1 to TRBJ2-7; perhaps TRBD1 as D (6 bases). The CDR3 has 14 residues. Trimming removed 4 bases at V and 3 bases at J, with 14 bases between. The V gene's germline CDR1 is SGHRS and CDR2 YFSETQ. The CDR3 is CASSETGLFYEQYF. The CDR3 region has the DNA TGCGCCAGCAGCGAGACAGGACTTTTCTACGAGCAGTACTTC.

This chain uses TRBV18 with TRBJ1-1; a possible D gene is TRBD1 (5 bases). Trimming took 2 bases from V and 5 from J, leaving 15 bases between them. The CDR3 length is 15 residues. The germline V gene encodes CDR1 KGHSH and CDR2 LQKENI. The CDR3 loop reads CASSPGSERGTEAFF. DNA of the CDR3: TGTGCCAGCTCACCAGGGTCGGAGCGGGGGACTGAAGCTTTCTTT.